Following are 19 T cell receptor beta chains from one sample sequenced in a study of T-cell reconstitution after alpha-beta-depleted transplantation in children. Preparing the TCRbeta library involved the use of unique molecular identifiers. MiXCR, applied by TCRdb to the PCR reads, yields one record per CDR3 protein. The sample carries roughly 74,000 distinct CDR3 sequences, around a sixth recorded once. Sequences were derived from PBMCs, mostly from graft donor cells, sampled 360 days after TCRalphabeta/CD19-depleted stem cell transplant. These receptors all come from a male patient aged 2 to 10 who had a stem cell transplant for acute lymphoblastic leukemia, so the T cells may come from the graft donor.

V usage is TRBV5-1 and J usage is TRBJ2-7; no clear D. Germline V gene lookup returns CDR1 SGHRS and CDR2 YFSETQ. This CDR3 contains 17 residues. V lost 3 bases and J lost 4, with 23 bases in between. The CDR3 is CASSSVSVRTSEYEQYF. The CDR3 DNA follows: TGCGCCAGCAGCTCGGTGTCGGTAAGGACCTCTGAGTACGAGCAGTACTTC.

This clonotype has just a few counts. V usage is TRBV11-1 and J usage is TRBJ2-2; D ambiguous. V gave up 2 bases and J gave up 4 bases, with 26 bases separating them. This CDR3 contains 20 residues. CDR1 SGHAT and CDR2 FQDESV come from the germline V gene (reference sequence). CDR3 sequence: CASSLSRASGPSKTTGELFF. For the CDR3, the DNA is TGTGCCAGCAGCTTAAGTCGGGCCTCCGGCCCGTCCAAGACCACCGGGGAGCTGTTTTTT. Drawing the rest from reference TRBV11-1 and TRBJ2-2, the complete variable domain is EAEVAQSPRYKITEKSQAVAFWCDPISGHATLYWYRQILGQGPELLVQFQDESVVDDSQLPKDRFSAERLKGVDSTLKIQPAELGDSAMYLCASSLSRASGPSKTTGELFFGEGSRLTVL.

As for this clonotype: Its ends do not fully match the called genes, so a read error is possible. The chain is built from TRBV19 and TRBJ2-3; 7 bases are a match to TRBD2. Per the germline V gene, CDR1 is LNHDA and CDR2 is SQIVND (reference sequence). The CDR3 contains 16 residues. The CDR3, as DNA: TGTGCCAGTAGTTTAGATCCTGAGGGAGGGCGAGATACGCAGTATTTT. Protein sequence: CASSLDPEGGRDTQYF.

The rearrangement uses TRBV7-9 and TRBJ2-7, with unresolved D. CDR1 is SEHNR, CDR2 FQNEAQ, per germline (reference sequence). The V gene lost 4 bases and the J gene lost 2 bases, with 9 bases spanning the gap. The CDR3 is 13 amino acids. The CDR3 bases are TGTGCCAGCAGCTCTGCCGGCCCCTACGAGCAGTACTTC. Its translation is CASSSAGPYEQYF.

This clonotype was counted a few times. The chain joins TRBV18 to TRBJ2-7; 10 bases line up with TRBD2. This CDR3 contains 15 residues. V gave up 1 base and J gave up 3 bases; unmatched junction bases: 3. CDR1 and CDR2 from the germline V gene are KGHSH and LQKENI. The CDR3, as DNA: TGTGCCAGCTCACCACTAGCTAGCGGGAGCTACGAGCAGTACTTC. Translated, it gives CASSPLASGSYEQYF.

This chain joins TRBV13 and TRBJ1-4, with D unresolved. This CDR3 is built from 14 residues. Germline CDR1 reads PRHDT; CDR2 reads FYEKMQ (reference sequence). Trimming removed 4 bases at V and 8 bases at J, with 14 bases between. The CDR3 DNA follows: TGTGCCAGCAGCTCCAACAAAGAGGGCGAAAAACTGTTTTTT. This translates into CASSSNKEGEKLFF. The full variable domain, rest sourced from reference TRBV13 and TRBJ1-4, is AAGVIQSPRHLIKEKRETATLKCYPIPRHDTVYWYQQGPGQDPQFLISFYEKMQSDKGSIPDRFSAQQFSDYHSELNMSSLELGDSALYFCASSSNKEGEKLFFGSGTQLSVL.

In this sample, this clonotype turned up a few times. The genes are TRBV12-3 or TRBV12-4 and TRBJ1-1, with 9 bases fitting TRBD1. The V gene end was trimmed by 5 bases and the J gene end by 5 bases; junction bases not matched to a gene: 6. The CDR3 has 14 residues. The CDR3 DNA reads TGTGCCAGCAGTCAGGGGACAGGGTTTACTGAAGCTTTCTTT. This gives the protein CASSQGTGFTEAFF.

The chain uses TRBV4-1 and TRBJ2-1, with D tentatively TRBD2 (6 bases). Germline values: CDR1 MGHRA, CDR2 YSYEKL. V was pared by 2 bases and J by 0 bases, with 11 bases between. The CDR3 runs 16 residues. The CDR3 region has the DNA TGCGCCAGCAGCCAAACGGGACTCGGCTCCTACAATGAGCAGTTCTTC. Its protein is CASSQTGLGSYNEQFF.

V and J are TRBV27 and TRBJ2-1; 8 positions match TRBD2. Germline V lookup: CDR1 MNHEY, CDR2 SMNVEV (reference sequence). The CDR3 covers 16 residues. V lost 1 base, J lost 3 bases, and 5 bases stayed unmatched. The CDR3 coding sequence is TGTGCCAGCAGTTTATTTAGCGGGATTATCTACAATGAGCAGTTCTTC. It specifies CASSLFSGIIYNEQFF.

This clonotype has only a few counts. The chain links TRBV24-1 to TRBJ2-5; 12 positions agree with TRBD2. The CDR3 is 16 residues long. V trimming: 1 base; J trimming: 2 bases; junction bases outside the gene matches: 1. In germline, CDR1 is KGHDR, CDR2 SFDVKD. The chain's CDR3 is CATSDLLAGGQETQYF. CDR3 DNA sequence: TGTGCCACCAGTGATTTACTAGCGGGAGGTCAAGAGACCCAGTACTTC.

This clonotype was recorded at least ten times. The chain combines TRBV27 with TRBJ2-6, with a weak D call TRBD1 (5 bases). The CDR3 is 17 amino acids. Germline V gives CDR1 MNHEY, CDR2 SMNVEV (reference sequence). V lost 5 bases and J lost 0, with 14 bases in between. CDR3 nucleotides: TGTGCCAGCAGTGCCAGGGCCTTTAGCTCTGGGGCCAACGTCCTGACTTTC. Residues: CASSARAFSSGANVLTF.

The chain links TRBV7-9 to TRBJ2-7, with TRBD1 identical over 7 bases. The length of the CDR3 is 14 residues. V gave up 2 bases and J gave up 2 bases; unmatched junction bases: 3. Germline V gene lookup returns CDR1 SEHNR and CDR2 FQNEAQ (reference sequence). The chain's CDR3 is CASSLRDSPYEQYF. Written as DNA, the CDR3 is TGTGCCAGCAGCTTACGGGACAGCCCCTACGAGCAGTACTTC.

This clonotype was counted at least ten times. The chain is built from TRBV5-1 and TRBJ1-2, with unresolved D. Germline V gives CDR1 SGHRS, CDR2 YFSETQ. The CDR3 length is 14 residues. V was trimmed by 5 bases and J by 8 bases, leaving 19 bases between them. Here the CDR3 DNA reads TGCGCCAGCAGTGTTAGTGGAGGTCTTGAGGGCTACACCTTC. Translated, it gives CASSVSGGLEGYTF.

In this sample, this clonotype turned up a few times. The rearrangement links TRBV12-3 or TRBV12-4 to TRBJ1-5; 7 bases are a match to TRBD1. The trim removed 6 bases at V and 5 bases at J, leaving 4 bases unmatched. The CDR3 spans 13 residues. DNA of the CDR3: TGTGCCAGCAGCCCGACAGGGTATCAGCCCCAGCATTTT. This sequence encodes CASSPTGYQPQHF.

The gene calls are TRBV10-3 and TRBJ2-7, with 12 bases that match TRBD1. The CDR3 runs 16 residues. J was trimmed by 4 bases and V by 10 bases; bases with no gene match: 14. Germline CDR1 ENHRY, CDR2 SYGVKD. This chain's CDR3 is CATYWKPGQGAYEQYF. In DNA, the CDR3 is TGTGCCACCTATTGGAAACCGGGACAGGGGGCTTACGAGCAGTACTTC.

The sample holds a few counts of this clonotype. This chain links TRBV7-9 with TRBJ1-6; D is unclear. V was clipped by 0 bases and J by 7 bases, with 10 bases between them. The CDR3 has 15 residues. Germline lookup yields CDR1 SEHNR and CDR2 FQNEAQ (reference sequence). The CDR3 DNA reads TGTGCCAGCAGCTTAGCTGGGTTGAAGAATTCACCCCTCCACTTT. Its translation is CASSLAGLKNSPLHF.

Many counts were recorded for this clonotype. The chain combines TRBV20-1 with TRBJ2-7, with 12 bases identical to TRBD2. V lost 0 bases to trimming and J lost 3 bases; unmatched junction nucleotides: 12. CDR1 is DFQATT and CDR2 is SNEGSKA in the germline V gene (reference sequence). The CDR3 has 18 residues. For the CDR3, the DNA is TGCAGTGCTAGAGATAACCCTAGCGGGAGGGCCGGGGACTACGAGCAGTACTTC. It translates to CSARDNPSGRAGDYEQYF.

In its sample, this clonotype was seen a few times. The chain is built from TRBV3-1 and TRBJ2-7; 12 bases match TRBD2. V lost 4 bases, J lost 4 bases, and 5 bases stayed unmatched. This CDR3 region has 15 residues. Germline CDR1 is LGHDT and CDR2 is YNNKEL (reference sequence). As DNA, the CDR3 is TGTGCCAGCAGCCGCAGACTAGCGGGAGTTTACGAGCAGTACTTC. Translating gives CASSRRLAGVYEQYF.

The chain joins TRBV28 to TRBJ2-3; weak D call: TRBD2 (6 bases). This CDR3 spans 16 amino acids. Germline V lookup: CDR1 MDHEN, CDR2 SYDVKM. V gave up 3 bases and J gave up 4 bases, with 17 bases separating them. For the CDR3, the DNA is TGTGCCAGCAGTTTGCCTTCGGGAGTTATCCCAGATACGCAGTATTTT. This gives the protein CASSLPSGVIPDTQYF. Combining the CDR3 with reference TRBV28 and TRBJ2-3 gives the whole variable domain DVKVTQSSRYLVKRTGEKVFLECVQDMDHENMFWYRQDPGLGLRLIYFSYDVKMKEKGDIPEGYSVSREKKERFSLILESASTNQTSMYLCASSLPSGVIPDTQYFGPGTRLTVL.